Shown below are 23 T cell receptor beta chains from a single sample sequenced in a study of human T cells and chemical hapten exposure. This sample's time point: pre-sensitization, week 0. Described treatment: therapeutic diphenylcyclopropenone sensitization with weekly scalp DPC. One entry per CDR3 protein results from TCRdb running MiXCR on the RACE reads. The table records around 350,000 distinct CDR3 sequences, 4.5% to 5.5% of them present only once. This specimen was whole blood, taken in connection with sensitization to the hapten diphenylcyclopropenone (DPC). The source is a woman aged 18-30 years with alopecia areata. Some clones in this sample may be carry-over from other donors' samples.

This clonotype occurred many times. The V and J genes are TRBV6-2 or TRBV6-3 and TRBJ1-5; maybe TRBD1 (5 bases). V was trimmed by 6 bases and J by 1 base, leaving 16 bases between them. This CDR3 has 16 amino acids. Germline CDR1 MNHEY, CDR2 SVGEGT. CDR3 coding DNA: TGTGCCAGCAGCCCTGGGACGAGGCAGAGCAATCAGCCCCAGCATTTT. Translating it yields CASSPGTRQSNQPQHF.

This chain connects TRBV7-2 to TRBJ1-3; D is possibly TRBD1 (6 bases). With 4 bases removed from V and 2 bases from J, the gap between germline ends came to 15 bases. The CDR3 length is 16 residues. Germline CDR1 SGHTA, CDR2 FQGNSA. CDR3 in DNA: TGTGCCAGCAGCTACTGGGACACGACTACTGGAAACACCATATATTTT. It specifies CASSYWDTTTGNTIYF.

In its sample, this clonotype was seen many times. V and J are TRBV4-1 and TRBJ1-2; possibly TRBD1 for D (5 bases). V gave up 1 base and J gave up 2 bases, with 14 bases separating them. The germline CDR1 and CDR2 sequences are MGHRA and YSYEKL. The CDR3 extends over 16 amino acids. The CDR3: CASSQGLAGRNYGYTF. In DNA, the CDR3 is TGCGCCAGCAGCCAAGGGTTAGCAGGGAGAAACTATGGCTACACCTTC.

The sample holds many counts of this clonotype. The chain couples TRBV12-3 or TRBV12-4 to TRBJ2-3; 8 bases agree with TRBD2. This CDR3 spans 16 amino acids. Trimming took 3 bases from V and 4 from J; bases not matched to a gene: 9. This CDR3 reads CASSLVSGRGSDTQYF. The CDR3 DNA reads TGTGCCAGCAGTTTGGTCAGCGGGAGAGGCTCAGATACGCAGTATTTT.

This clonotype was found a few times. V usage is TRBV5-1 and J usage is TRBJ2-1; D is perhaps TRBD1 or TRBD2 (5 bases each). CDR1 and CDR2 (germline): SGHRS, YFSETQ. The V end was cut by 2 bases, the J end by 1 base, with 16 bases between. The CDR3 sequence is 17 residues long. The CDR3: CASSFDAKWGSYNEQFF. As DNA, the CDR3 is TGCGCCAGCAGCTTTGACGCTAAGTGGGGGTCCTACAATGAGCAGTTCTTC. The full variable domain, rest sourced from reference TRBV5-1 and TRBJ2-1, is KAGVTQTPRYLIKTRGQQVTLSCSPISGHRSVSWYQQTPGQGLQFLFEYFSETQRNKGNFPGRFSGRQFSNSRSEMNVSTLELGDSALYLCASSFDAKWGSYNEQFFGPGTRLTVL.

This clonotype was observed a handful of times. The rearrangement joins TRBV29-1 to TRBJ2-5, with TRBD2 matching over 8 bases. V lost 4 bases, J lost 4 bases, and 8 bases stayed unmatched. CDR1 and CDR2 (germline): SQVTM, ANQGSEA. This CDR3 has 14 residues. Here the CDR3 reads CSVAGSGGRETQYF. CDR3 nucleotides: TGCAGCGTTGCAGGGAGCGGGGGAAGAGAGACCCAGTACTTC.

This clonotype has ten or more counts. The CDR3, as DNA: TGTGCCAGCTGGCCCGGCCTTCCTAGCACAGATACGCAGTATTTT. This gives the protein CASWPGLPSTDTQYF. The chain uses TRBV5-5 and TRBJ2-3; the D is unclear. Germline CDR1 is SGHKS and CDR2 is YYEKEE (reference sequence). Deletions cut 7 bases from V and 0 bases from J, with 15 bases between. CDR3 length equals 15 residues.

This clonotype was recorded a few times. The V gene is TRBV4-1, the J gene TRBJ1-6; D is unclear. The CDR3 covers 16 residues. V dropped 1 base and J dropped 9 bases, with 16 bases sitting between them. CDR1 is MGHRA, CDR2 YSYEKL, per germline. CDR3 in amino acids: CASSQGAGFIGSPLHF. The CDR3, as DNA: TGCGCCAGCAGCCAAGGAGCCGGCTTTATCGGTTCACCCCTCCACTTT.

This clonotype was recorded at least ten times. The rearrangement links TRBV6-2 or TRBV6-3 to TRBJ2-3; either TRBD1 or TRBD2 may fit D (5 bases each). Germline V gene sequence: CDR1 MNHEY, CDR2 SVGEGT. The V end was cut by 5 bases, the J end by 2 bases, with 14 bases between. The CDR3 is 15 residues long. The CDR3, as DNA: TGTGCCAGCAGTGAGGGGATAATGCACACAGATACGCAGTATTTT. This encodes CASSEGIMHTDTQYF.

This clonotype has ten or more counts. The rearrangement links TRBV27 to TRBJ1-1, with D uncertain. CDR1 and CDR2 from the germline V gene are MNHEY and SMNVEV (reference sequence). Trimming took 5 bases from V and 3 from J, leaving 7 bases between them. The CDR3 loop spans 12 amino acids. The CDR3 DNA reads TGTGCCAGCAGTGCCCGAGACACTGAAGCTTTCTTT. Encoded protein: CASSARDTEAFF.

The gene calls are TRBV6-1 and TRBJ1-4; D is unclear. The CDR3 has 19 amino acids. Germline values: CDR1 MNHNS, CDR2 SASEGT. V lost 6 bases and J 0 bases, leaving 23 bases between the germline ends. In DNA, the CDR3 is TGTGCCAGCAGCTATCGATACCTCACCCCCGGGACAACTAATGAAAAACTGTTTTTT. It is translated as CASSYRYLTPGTTNEKLFF.

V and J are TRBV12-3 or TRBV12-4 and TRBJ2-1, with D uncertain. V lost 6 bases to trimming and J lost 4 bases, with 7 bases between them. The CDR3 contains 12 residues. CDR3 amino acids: CASRSNYNEQFF. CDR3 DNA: TGTGCCAGCAGGTCAAATTACAATGAGCAGTTCTTC.

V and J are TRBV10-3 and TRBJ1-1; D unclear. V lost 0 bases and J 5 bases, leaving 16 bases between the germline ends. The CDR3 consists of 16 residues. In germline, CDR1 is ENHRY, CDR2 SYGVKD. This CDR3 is CAISESFSGGGTEAFF. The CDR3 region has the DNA TGTGCCATCAGTGAGTCGTTTTCGGGAGGCGGTACTGAAGCTTTCTTT.

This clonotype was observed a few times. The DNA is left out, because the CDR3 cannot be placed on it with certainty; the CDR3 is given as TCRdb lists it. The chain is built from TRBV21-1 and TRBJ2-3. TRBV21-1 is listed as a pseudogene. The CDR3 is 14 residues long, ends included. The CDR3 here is CASILANGTDTQYF.

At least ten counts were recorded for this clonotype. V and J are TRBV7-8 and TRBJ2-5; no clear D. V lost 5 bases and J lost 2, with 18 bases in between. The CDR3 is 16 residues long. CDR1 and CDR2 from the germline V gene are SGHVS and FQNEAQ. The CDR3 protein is CASSPKSTRRQETQYF. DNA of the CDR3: TGTGCCAGCAGCCCGAAGTCGACACGCAGACAAGAGACCCAGTACTTC.

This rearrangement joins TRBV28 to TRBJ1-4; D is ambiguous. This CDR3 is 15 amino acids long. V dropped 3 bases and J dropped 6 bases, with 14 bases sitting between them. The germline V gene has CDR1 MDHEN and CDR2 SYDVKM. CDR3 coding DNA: TGTGCCAGCAGTTTCTGGGGATCGTCCGATGAAAAACTGTTTTTT. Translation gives CASSFWGSSDEKLFF.

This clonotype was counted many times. The CDR3 sequence is CASSMDRRGEAFF. In DNA form, the CDR3 reads TGTGCCAGCAGCATGGACAGGAGGGGTGAAGCTTTCTTT. This chain joins TRBV6-4 and TRBJ1-1; 7 bases match TRBD1. Germline V gene sequence: CDR1 MRHNA, CDR2 SNTAGT. CDR3 length: 13 residues. Trimming removed 6 bases from V and 7 bases from J; junction bases left unmatched: 8.

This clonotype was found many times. This CDR3 is CASTPRGDRELFF. Here the CDR3 DNA reads TGTGCCAGCACCCCACGGGGAGACAGGGAACTGTTTTTT. The V call is TRBV12-3 or TRBV12-4, the J call TRBJ1-4, with 7 bases fitting TRBD1. V shed 7 bases, J shed 12 bases, and the junction held 11 bases outside the gene matches. The CDR3 covers 13 residues.

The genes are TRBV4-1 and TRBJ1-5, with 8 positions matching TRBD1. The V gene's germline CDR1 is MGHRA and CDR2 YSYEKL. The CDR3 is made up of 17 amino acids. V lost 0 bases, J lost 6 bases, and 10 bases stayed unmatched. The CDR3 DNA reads TGCGCCAGCAGCCAAGATACGGGGATAACAGGGGGTCAGCCCCAGCATTTT. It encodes CASSQDTGITGGQPQHF.

For the CDR3, the DNA is TGTGCCAGCAGTCCCAGGGGGAAGGAAGAGACCCAGTACTTC. Its translation: CASSPRGKEETQYF. V is TRBV12-3 or TRBV12-4 and J is TRBJ2-5; TRBD1 aligns across 7 bases. The CDR3 is made up of 14 amino acids. The trim removed 5 bases at V and 3 bases at J, leaving 6 bases unmatched.

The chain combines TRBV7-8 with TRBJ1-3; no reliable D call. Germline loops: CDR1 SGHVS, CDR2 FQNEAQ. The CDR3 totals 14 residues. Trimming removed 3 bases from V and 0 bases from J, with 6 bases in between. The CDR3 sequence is CASSFASSGNTIYF. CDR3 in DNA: TGTGCCAGCAGCTTCGCGAGCTCTGGAAACACCATATATTTT.

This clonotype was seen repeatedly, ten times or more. The chain's CDR3 is CASSQLINEQFF. CDR3 nucleotide sequence: TGTGCCAGCAGCCAACTCATCAATGAGCAGTTCTTC. The rearrangement joins TRBV7-8 to TRBJ2-1, with D hard to call. The CDR3 consists of 12 residues. Germline CDR1 reads SGHVS; CDR2 reads FQNEAQ. V lost 5 bases and J 6 bases, leaving 8 bases between the germline ends.

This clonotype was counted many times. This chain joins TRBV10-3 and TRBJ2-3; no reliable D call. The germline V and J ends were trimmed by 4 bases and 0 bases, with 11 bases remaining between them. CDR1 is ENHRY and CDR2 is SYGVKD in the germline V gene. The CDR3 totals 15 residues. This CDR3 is CAISAGSLSTDTQYF. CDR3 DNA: TGTGCCATCAGTGCAGGTTCGCTCAGCACAGATACGCAGTATTTT.